In this sample, the clone carrying this TCR beta chain turned up many times. This sample stems from a study of T cell repertoires in cytomegalovirus infection. About the research overall: From public TCR beta signatures came an indication of both CMV infection and matching HLA type.

From germline, CDR1 is SGHTA and CDR2 FQGTGA. The CDR3 has 16 amino acids. V was pared by 5 bases and J by 4 bases, with 8 bases of the junction left unmatched. TCRdb used MiXCR to reprocess the reads, holding one entry per CDR3 protein. This sample carries about 300,000 distinct CDR3 sequences, about 9.1% of them seen once, and the ten largest clones take 2% to 3%. The source is a human donor in good health (CMV status not recorded). Some clones in this sample may be carry-over from other donors' samples. The chain employs TRBV7-3 and TRBJ2-3, with 11 bases aligning to TRBD2. Sequenced input: PBMCs. CDR3 residues: CASSIIAGGPADTQYF. The CDR3 region has the DNA TGTGCCAGCAGCATAATAGCGGGGGGGCCGGCAGATACGCAGTATTTT.